This TCR beta chain was recovered during a study of shared clonotypes between healthy human individuals. Whole-study context: With ages of 18 to 49, the donors were a couple of women and a few men.

This clone has a single count. Clones were read by immunoSEQ multiplex PCR, and TCRdb kept only the in-frame ones, dropping some. The data contain about 2.4 million clones, 80% to 95% of them singletons. The source is a man between 18 and 29 years old in good health. Some clones in this sample may be carry-over from other donors' samples. The sequenced sample consisted of naive CD4+ T cells from PBMCs. Subset noted: CD45RA+ positively selected.

CDR3 region: CASSPSWRAYYNEQFF. For the CDR3, the DNA is TGTGCCAGCAGCCCTAGCTGGAGGGCCTATTACAATGAGCAGTTCTTC. The genes are TRBV7-2 and TRBJ2-1; perhaps TRBD2 as D (6 bases). The V gene lost 5 bases and the J gene lost 4 bases, with 18 bases spanning the gap. The CDR3 totals 16 residues. Germline values: CDR1 SGHTA, CDR2 FQGNSA.